The entry that follows covers one T cell receptor (beta chain) sequence. The antigen is unknown. Together with a sample-barcoded 5' primer, a J-beta primer mix was included in a second PCR lasting 7 to 11 cycles. TCRdb re-called the 5' RACE reads through MiXCR, storing one row per CDR3 protein. The sample consists of about 1.4 million distinct CDR3 sequences, around 59% of them appearing once. Donors gave about 9.3 milliliters of peripheral blood apiece. The record originates from a study of blood T cells in healthy people across ages. Broader study findings: Correlation between TCR beta diversity and naive T cell percentage was strong. The CMV status of each donor remained undetermined, and this could have confounded shifts in expanded clonotypes. While age rose, TCR beta diversity per million T cells dropped in a roughly linear way.

This clonotype was obtained from a man younger than 35 in good health. The sequencing input was blood.

CDR3 residues: CASTPGRGITYEQYF. CDR3 bases: TGTGCCAGCACCCCAGGGCGGGGGATTACTTACGAGCAGTACTTC. The chain couples TRBV7-6 to TRBJ2-7; 7 bases match TRBD2. Germline V gene sequence: CDR1 SGHVS, CDR2 FNYEAQ. The ends lost 7 bases at V and 4 bases at J; junction bases unmatched: 13. CDR3 size: 15 residues.